This T cell receptor beta chain was documented in a study of blood T cell repertoires in COVID-19. On the study more broadly: PBMCs, B-cell-depleted T cells, or T cells provided the cDNA or gDNA that made up the material.

As handled by the study authors: Reference gene primer amplification in the assay estimated nucleated cell counts. Using immunoSEQ multiplex PCR, the repertoire was profiled, and TCRdb retains in-frame clones only, with some absent. V and J calls and clone size follow that table, whereas D and trimming were derived from the DNA. The table lists some 330,000 clones, approximately 89% of them singletons. Cohort allocation depended upon clinical history that participants reported. The study counted Cohort 3 donors as recovered given two negative PCRs, clearance, or symptom resolution. The source material was PBMCs or T cells enriched from blood (not recorded which). This clonotype was sampled from a man younger than 45 who had recovered from COVID-19.

The CDR3 DNA reads as TGTGCCAGCAGCCCGTTGTACGAGGGGGACCAGCCCCAGCATTTT. Protein product: CASSPLYEGDQPQHF. This sequence joins TRBV4-2 and TRBJ1-5; tentative D call: TRBD1 (6 bases). CDR1 is LGHNA, CDR2 YNFKEQ, per germline. Trimming took 4 bases from V and 7 from J, leaving 17 bases between them. CDR3 length equals 15 residues.